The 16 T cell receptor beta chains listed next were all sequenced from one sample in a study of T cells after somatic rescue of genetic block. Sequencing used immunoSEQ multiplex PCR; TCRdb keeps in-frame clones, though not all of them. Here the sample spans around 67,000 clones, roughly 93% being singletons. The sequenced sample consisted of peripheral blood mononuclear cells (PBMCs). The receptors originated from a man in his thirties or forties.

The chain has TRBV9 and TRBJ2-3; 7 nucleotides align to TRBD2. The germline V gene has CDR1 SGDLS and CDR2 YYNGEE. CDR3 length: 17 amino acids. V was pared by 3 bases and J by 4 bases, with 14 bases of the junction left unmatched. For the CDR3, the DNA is TGTGCCAGCAGCGACACTCCCTTCGCGGGGGTATCAGATACGCAGTATTTT. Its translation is CASSDTPFAGVSDTQYF.

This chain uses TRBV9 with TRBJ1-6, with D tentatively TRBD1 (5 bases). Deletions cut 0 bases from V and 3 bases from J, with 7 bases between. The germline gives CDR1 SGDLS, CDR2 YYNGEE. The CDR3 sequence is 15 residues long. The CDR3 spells CASSVEDSYNSPLHF. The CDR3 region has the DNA TGTGCCAGCAGCGTAGAAGACAGCTATAATTCACCCCTCCACTTT.

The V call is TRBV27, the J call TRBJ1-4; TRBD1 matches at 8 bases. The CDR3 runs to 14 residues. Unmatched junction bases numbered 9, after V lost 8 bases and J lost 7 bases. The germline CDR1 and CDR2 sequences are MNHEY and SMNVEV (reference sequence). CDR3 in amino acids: CASPPGQASEKLFF. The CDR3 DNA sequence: TGTGCCAGCCCACCGGGACAGGCTTCTGAAAAACTGTTTTTT.

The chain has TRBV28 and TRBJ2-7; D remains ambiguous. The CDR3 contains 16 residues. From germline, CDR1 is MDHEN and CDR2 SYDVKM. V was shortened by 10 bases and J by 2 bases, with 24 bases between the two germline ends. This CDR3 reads CAILSTARTSTYEQYF. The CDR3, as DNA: TGTGCCATCCTTTCGACCGCTAGGACGTCTACCTACGAGCAGTACTTC.

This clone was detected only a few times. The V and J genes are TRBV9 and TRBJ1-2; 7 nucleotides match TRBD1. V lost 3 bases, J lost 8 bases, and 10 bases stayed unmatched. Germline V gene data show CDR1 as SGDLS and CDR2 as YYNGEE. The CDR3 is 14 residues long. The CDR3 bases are TGTGCCAGCAGCGAACCAGGGGGGGCCGGGGGCTACACCTTC. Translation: CASSEPGGAGGYTF.

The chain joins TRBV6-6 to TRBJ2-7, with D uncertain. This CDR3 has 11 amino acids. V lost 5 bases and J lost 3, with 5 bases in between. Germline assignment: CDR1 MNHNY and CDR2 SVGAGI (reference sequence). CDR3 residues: CASSPYYEQYF. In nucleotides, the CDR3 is TGTGCCAGCAGTCCATACTACGAGCAGTACTTC.

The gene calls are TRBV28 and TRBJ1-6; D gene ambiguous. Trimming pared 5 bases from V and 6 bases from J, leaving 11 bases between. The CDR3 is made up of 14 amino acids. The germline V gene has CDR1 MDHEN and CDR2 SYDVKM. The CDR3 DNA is TGTGCCAGCAGTCCCCAGACTGGTAATTCACCCCTCCACTTT. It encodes CASSPQTGNSPLHF.

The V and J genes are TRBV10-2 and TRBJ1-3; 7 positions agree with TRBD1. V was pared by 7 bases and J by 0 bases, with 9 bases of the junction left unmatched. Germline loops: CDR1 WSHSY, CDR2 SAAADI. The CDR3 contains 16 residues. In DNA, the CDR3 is TGCGCCAGCATGGCCCGGGACAGCGCCTCTGGAAACACCATATATTTT. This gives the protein CASMARDSASGNTIYF.

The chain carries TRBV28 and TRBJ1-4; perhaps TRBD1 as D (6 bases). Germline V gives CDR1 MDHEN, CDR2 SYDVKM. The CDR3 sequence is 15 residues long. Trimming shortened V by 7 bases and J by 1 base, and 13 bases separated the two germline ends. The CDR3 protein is CASNREGVTNEKLFF. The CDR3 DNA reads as TGTGCCAGCAACAGGGAAGGGGTAACTAATGAAAAACTGTTTTTT.

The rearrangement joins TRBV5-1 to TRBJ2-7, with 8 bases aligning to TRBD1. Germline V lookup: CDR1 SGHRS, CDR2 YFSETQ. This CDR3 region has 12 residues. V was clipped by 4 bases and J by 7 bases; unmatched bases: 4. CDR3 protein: CASSTQGGEQYF. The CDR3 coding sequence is TGCGCCAGCAGCACACAGGGGGGTGAGCAGTACTTC.

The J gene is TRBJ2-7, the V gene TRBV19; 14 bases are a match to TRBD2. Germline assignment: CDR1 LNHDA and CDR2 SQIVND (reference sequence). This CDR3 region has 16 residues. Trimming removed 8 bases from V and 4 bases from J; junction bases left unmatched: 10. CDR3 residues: CASGWTSGGLPYEQYF. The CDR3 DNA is TGTGCCAGTGGCTGGACTAGCGGGGGGCTACCGTACGAGCAGTACTTC.

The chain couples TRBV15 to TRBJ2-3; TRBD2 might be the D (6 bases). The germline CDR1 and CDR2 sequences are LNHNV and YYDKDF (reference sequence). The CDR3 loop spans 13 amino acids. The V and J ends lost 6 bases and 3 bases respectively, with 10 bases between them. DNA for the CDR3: TGTGCCACCAGTACGGGGGAAACAGATACGCAGTATTTT. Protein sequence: CATSTGETDTQYF. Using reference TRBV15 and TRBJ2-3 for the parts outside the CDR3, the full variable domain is DAMVIQNPRYQVTQFGKPVTLSCSQTLNHNVMYWYQQKSSQAPKLLFHYYDKDFNNEADTPDNFQSRRPNTSFCFLDIRSPGLGDTAMYLCATSTGETDTQYFGPGTRLTVL.

The CDR3 DNA reads as TGTGCCAGCAGCCCGAGCGGGGGGGCCTTCGAGACCCAGTACTTC. As protein: CASSPSGGAFETQYF. The chain carries TRBV7-6 and TRBJ2-5; 10 nucleotides line up with TRBD2. CDR3 size: 15 residues. From germline, CDR1 is SGHVS and CDR2 FNYEAQ. V was clipped by 5 bases and J by 5 bases; unmatched bases: 8. Full variable domain (outside the CDR3, taken from reference TRBV7-6 and TRBJ2-5): GAGVSQSPRYKVTKRGQDVALRCDPISGHVSLYWYRQALGQGPEFLTYFNYEAQQDKSGLPNDRFSAERPEGSISTLTIQRTEQRDSAMYRCASSPSGGAFETQYFGPGTRLLVL.

CDR3 DNA sequence: TGCGCCAGCAGCCCCGGGCCCTCTGGGGCCAACGTCCTGACTTTC. Protein sequence: CASSPGPSGANVLTF. The V call is TRBV4-3, the J call TRBJ2-6; D ambiguous. Germline assignment: CDR1 LGHNA and CDR2 YSLEER. Trimming left V 4 bases short and J 0 bases short, with 7 bases between. This CDR3 has 15 residues.

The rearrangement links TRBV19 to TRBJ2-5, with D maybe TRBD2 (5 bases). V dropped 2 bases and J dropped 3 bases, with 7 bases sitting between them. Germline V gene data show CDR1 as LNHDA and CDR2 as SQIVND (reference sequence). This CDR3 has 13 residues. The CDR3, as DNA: TGTGCCAGTAGTATAAGTAGCGAAGAGACCCAGTACTTC. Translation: CASSISSEETQYF.

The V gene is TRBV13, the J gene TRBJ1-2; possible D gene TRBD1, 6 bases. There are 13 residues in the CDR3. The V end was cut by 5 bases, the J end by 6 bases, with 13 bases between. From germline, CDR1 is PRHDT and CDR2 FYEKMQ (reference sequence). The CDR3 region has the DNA TGTGCCAGCAGCGGGGGCCCTTGGGATGGCTACACCTTC. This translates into CASSGGPWDGYTF.